Each of the 30 T cell receptor beta chains below was sequenced from the same sample in a study of control samples from healthy donors and cancer patients. Method: immunoSEQ multiplex PCR; TCRdb's copy keeps in-frame clones and lacks some. This table has 55,000 to 85,000 clones, 87% appearing once. The specimen sequenced was PBMCs. The receptor set was obtained from a woman in her fifties or sixties with head and neck cancer.

This chain connects TRBV30 to TRBJ1-2, with D possibly being TRBD1 (6 bases). Between the trimmed V and J ends, which lost 0 bases and 8 bases, there was a span of 16 bases. The CDR3 has 14 residues. Per the germline V gene, CDR1 is GTSNPN and CDR2 is SVGIG (reference sequence). As DNA, the CDR3 is TGTGCCTGGAGTGTACAGGGAGTCGGTCAGGGCTACACCTTC. The encoded protein is CAWSVQGVGQGYTF.

The V and J genes are TRBV6-5 and TRBJ1-4, with a possible D match to TRBD1 (6 bases). Germline V CDR1 and CDR2: MNHEY, SVGAGI. The CDR3 spans 14 residues. Trimming pared 2 bases from V and 4 bases from J, leaving 8 bases between. The CDR3 coding sequence is TGTGCCAGCAGTTACAGGGGGAATAATGAAAAACTGTTTTTT. Translated, it gives CASSYRGNNEKLFF.

The CDR3 DNA sequence: TGTGCCACCAGCAGAGATATTTCGGCGCAGCTAAACACAGATACGCAGTATTTT. Translating gives CATSRDISAQLNTDTQYF. The rearrangement links TRBV15 to TRBJ2-3; D gene unclear. The germline CDR1 and CDR2 sequences are LNHNV and YYDKDF (reference sequence). This CDR3 is 18 amino acids long. Deletions cut 0 bases from V and 2 bases from J, with 18 bases between.

V usage is TRBV6-6 and J usage is TRBJ1-4, with TRBD1 identical over 7 bases. CDR1 is MNHNY and CDR2 is SVGAGI in the germline V gene (reference sequence). The CDR3 loop spans 14 amino acids. V shed 7 bases, J shed 8 bases, and the junction held 10 bases outside the gene matches. The CDR3 is CASKKGARDEKLFF. The CDR3 DNA is TGTGCCAGCAAAAAGGGGGCCCGAGACGAAAAACTGTTTTTT.

The genes are TRBV19 and TRBJ2-7; 8 bases map to TRBD2. The V gene's germline CDR1 is LNHDA and CDR2 SQIVND (reference sequence). The CDR3 is 15 residues long. V gave up 2 bases and J gave up 2 bases; unmatched junction bases: 5. This CDR3 is CASSIKLAGPYEQYF. The CDR3 DNA follows: TGTGCCAGTAGTATAAAGCTAGCGGGTCCCTACGAGCAGTACTTC.

V and J are TRBV7-2 and TRBJ1-2, with D hard to call. The V gene's germline CDR1 is SGHTA and CDR2 FQGNSA. CDR3 length equals 15 residues. Trimming removed 3 bases from V and 3 bases from J, with 14 bases in between. The CDR3: CASSFSAGVDYGYTF. CDR3 nucleotides: TGTGCCAGCAGCTTTAGCGCCGGGGTGGACTATGGCTACACCTTC.

The chain uses TRBV7-8 and TRBJ2-5; TRBD1 is a possible D gene (6 bases). Trimming shortened V by 3 bases and J by 5 bases, and 25 bases separated the two germline ends. Germline CDR1 and CDR2: SGHVS and FQNEAQ. The CDR3 sequence is 18 residues long. The CDR3 here is CASSFRRRQGTPRETQYF. CDR3 DNA sequence: TGTGCCAGCAGCTTCCGCCGCCGCCAAGGGACACCTAGGGAGACCCAGTACTTC.

This clone has only a few counts. The rearrangement links TRBV5-4 to TRBJ1-1; D gene unclear. The CDR3 spans 14 residues. V lost 7 bases and J lost 7, with 20 bases in between. Germline CDR1 SGHNT, CDR2 YYREEE (reference sequence). The CDR3 loop reads CASSLSALDGEAFF. The CDR3 DNA sequence: TGTGCCAGCTCACTTTCTGCACTGGACGGTGAAGCTTTCTTT.

The chain recombines TRBV7-2 with TRBJ2-6; possible D gene TRBD1, 6 bases. Germline CDR1 and CDR2: SGHTA and FQGNSA. The CDR3 totals 15 residues. Deletions cut 6 bases from V and 4 bases from J, with 13 bases between. CDR3: CASRPPDRGANVLTF. CDR3 DNA: TGTGCCAGCAGACCCCCGGACAGAGGGGCCAACGTCCTGACTTTC.

V and J are TRBV4-2 and TRBJ2-7; TRBD2 might be the D (7 bases). CDR1 and CDR2 (germline): LGHNA, YNFKEQ. V dropped 1 base and J dropped 2 bases, with 15 bases sitting between them. This CDR3 spans 16 amino acids. CDR3 sequence: CASSQGGEGGAYEQYF. The CDR3 bases are TGTGCCAGCAGCCAAGGAGGGGAGGGGGGGGCCTACGAGCAGTACTTC.

The chain carries TRBV9 and TRBJ2-3; D is ambiguous. V dropped 3 bases and J dropped 4 bases, with 12 bases sitting between them. The CDR3 has 14 amino acids. Germline V gives CDR1 SGDLS, CDR2 YYNGEE. The CDR3 reads CASSANSLPDTQYF. Here the CDR3 DNA reads TGTGCCAGCAGCGCAAACAGTCTTCCAGATACGCAGTATTTT.

The V gene is TRBV5-1, the J gene TRBJ1-2; D unresolved. CDR1 is SGHRS and CDR2 is YFSETQ in the germline V gene. This CDR3 comprises 15 residues. V was trimmed by 4 bases and J by 8 bases, leaving 21 bases between them. In DNA, the CDR3 is TGCGCCAGCAGCCCCCGAGACACGGACCTTGACGGCTACACCTTC. Protein sequence: CASSPRDTDLDGYTF.

This rearrangement joins TRBV7-9 to TRBJ2-1, with D perhaps TRBD1 or TRBD2 (6 bases each). V lost 1 base, J lost 0 bases, and 10 bases lay in between. This CDR3 is built from 16 residues. CDR1 and CDR2 (germline): SEHNR, FQNEAQ (reference sequence). The CDR3 spells CASSLDGGGSYNEQFF. The CDR3 region has the DNA TGTGCCAGCAGCTTAGATGGAGGGGGCTCCTACAATGAGCAGTTCTTC.

The chain links TRBV6-2 or TRBV6-3 to TRBJ2-1; no firm D call. The CDR3 has 13 amino acids. V lost 6 bases and J lost 6, with 12 bases in between. CDR1 and CDR2 (germline): MNHEY, SVGEGT. The CDR3 nucleotides read TGTGCCAGCAGCAACCCGGACCGCAATGAGCAGTTCTTC. Residues: CASSNPDRNEQFF.

This clone came up once. This chain uses TRBV14 with TRBJ2-2; tentative D call: TRBD1 (6 bases). Looked up from germline, CDR1 is SGHDN and CDR2 is FVKESK. The CDR3 extends over 16 amino acids. Trimming removed 4 bases at V and 4 bases at J, with 16 bases between. CDR3 region: CASSRGLGATTGELFF. In DNA, the CDR3 is TGTGCCAGCAGCCGAGGACTGGGGGCTACCACCGGGGAGCTGTTTTTT.

The chain combines TRBV24-1 with TRBJ2-1; D may correspond to TRBD1 or TRBD2 (5 bases each). V was shortened by 1 base and J by 7 bases, with 19 bases between the two germline ends. This CDR3 has 17 amino acids. The germline V gene encodes CDR1 KGHDR and CDR2 SFDVKD. The CDR3 bases are TGTGCCACCAGTGATTTCTCGGGACCGCAAGGGGTGAATGAGCAGTTCTTC. This encodes CATSDFSGPQGVNEQFF.

The chain recombines TRBV7-9 with TRBJ2-1; 8 nucleotides match TRBD2. Germline trimming cut 3 bases from V and 6 bases from J; bases unmatched to any gene: 7. The germline V gene encodes CDR1 SEHNR and CDR2 FQNEAQ (reference sequence). CDR3 size: 15 residues. CDR3 amino acids: CASSFLSGASNEQFF. The CDR3 DNA is TGTGCCAGCAGCTTTCTTAGCGGGGCGTCCAATGAGCAGTTCTTC.

V gene TRBV18 combines with J gene TRBJ1-3, with TRBD1 matching 7 bases. Germline CDR1 reads KGHSH; CDR2 reads LQKENI. CDR3 length: 14 residues. V lost 5 bases and J lost 4; bases outside the gene matches: 5. The CDR3 sequence: CASSSQGTGNTIYF. As DNA, the CDR3 is TGTGCCAGCTCATCACAGGGGACAGGAAACACCATATATTTT.

This clone was found once. This rearrangement joins TRBV5-1 to TRBJ1-2; the D is unclear. Trimming shortened V by 0 bases and J by 8 bases, and 8 bases separated the two germline ends. CDR3 size: 12 residues. The germline V gene has CDR1 SGHRS and CDR2 YFSETQ. The CDR3 DNA is TGCGCCAGCAGCTTGGCGGATGGGGGCTACACCTTC. The encoded protein is CASSLADGGYTF.

The J gene is TRBJ2-5, the V gene TRBV19, with 10 nucleotides matching TRBD2. CDR1 and CDR2 from the germline V gene are LNHDA and SQIVND (reference sequence). V shed 6 bases and J 5 bases; nucleotides not matched to a gene: 15. This CDR3 is 17 amino acids long. CDR3 nucleotide sequence: TGTGCCAGTAGCCGCGACTTAGCGGGGGGCCCAGGCGAGACCCAGTACTTC. Translated, it gives CASSRDLAGGPGETQYF. The full variable domain, its missing parts supplied by reference TRBV19 and TRBJ2-5, is DGGITQSPKYLFRKEGQNVTLSCEQNLNHDAMYWYRQDPGQGLRLIYYSQIVNDFQKGDIAEGYSVSREKKESFPLTVTSAQKNPTAFYLCASSRDLAGGPGETQYFGPGTRLLVL.

The chain has TRBV15 and TRBJ1-1; the match to TRBD1 covers 10 bases. The V gene end was trimmed by 3 bases and the J gene end by 4 bases; junction bases not matched to a gene: 5. The CDR3 runs to 15 residues. The germline gives CDR1 LNHNV, CDR2 YYDKDF (reference sequence). CDR3 in amino acids: CATSSRQGATTEAFF. CDR3 in DNA: TGTGCCACCAGCAGCCGACAGGGGGCTACCACTGAAGCTTTCTTT.

This clone was seen just once. The sample contains more than one DNA sequence encoding this CDR3. The V call is TRBV5-1, the J call TRBJ2-1; 11 bases map to TRBD2. V shed 2 bases, J shed 8 bases, and the junction held 12 bases outside the gene matches. Germline CDR1 and CDR2: SGHRS and YFSETQ. CDR3 size: 17 residues. The CDR3 region is CASSFTRSGGGRDEQFF. CDR3 nucleotides: TGCGCCAGCAGCTTCACCCGTAGCGGGGGGGGGCGGGATGAGCAGTTCTTC.

This chain joins TRBV27 and TRBJ2-7; D is uncertain. CDR3 length: 9 amino acids. The germline gives CDR1 MNHEY, CDR2 SMNVEV (reference sequence). The V end was cut by 7 bases, the J end by 6 bases, with 4 bases between. CDR3 sequence: CASIFEQYF. The DNA for the CDR3 is TGTGCCAGCATATTCGAGCAGTACTTC.

V and J are TRBV7-8 and TRBJ2-5, with no clear D. CDR1 and CDR2 from the germline V gene are SGHVS and FQNEAQ. The CDR3 is 11 amino acids. V gave up 3 bases and J gave up 1 base, with 0 bases separating them. This CDR3 reads CASSFQETQYF. As DNA, the CDR3 is TGTGCCAGCAGCTTCCAAGAGACCCAGTACTTC. Full variable domain (missing parts from reference TRBV7-8 and TRBJ2-5): GAGVSQSPRYKVAKRGQDVALRCDPISGHVSLFWYQQALGQGPEFLTYFQNEAQLDKSGLPSDRFFAERPEGSVSTLKIQRTQQEDSAVYLCASSFQETQYFGPGTRLLVL.

The genes are TRBV7-9 and TRBJ2-3; 7 bases are a match to TRBD2. Losses at the gene ends were 4 bases for V and 0 bases for J; bases not matched to a gene: 4. The CDR3 contains 15 residues. Germline V CDR1 and CDR2: SEHNR, FQNEAQ (reference sequence). The CDR3 loop is CASSSLAASTDTQYF. The CDR3 nucleotides read TGTGCCAGCAGCTCCCTAGCGGCTAGCACAGATACGCAGTATTTT.

J is TRBJ2-3 and V is TRBV29-1; D remains unclear. Germline V gene sequence: CDR1 SQVTM, CDR2 ANQGSEA. Trimming pared 7 bases from V and 2 bases from J, leaving 13 bases between. The length of the CDR3 is 13 residues. Here the CDR3 reads CSGIVGNTDTQYF. The CDR3 DNA reads TGCAGCGGGATAGTCGGAAACACAGATACGCAGTATTTT.

The rearrangement links TRBV27 to TRBJ1-6; D perhaps matches TRBD1 (6 bases). Germline CDR1 MNHEY, CDR2 SMNVEV (reference sequence). V lost 6 bases to trimming and J lost 10 bases, with 19 bases between them. This CDR3 contains 15 residues. The CDR3 region has the DNA TGTGCCAGCAGGAAAACAGGGTTGGGGAGCTCACCCCTCCACTTT. This encodes CASRKTGLGSSPLHF.

The rearrangement joins TRBV7-9 to TRBJ1-2, with 7 bases identical to TRBD1. Germline loops: CDR1 SEHNR, CDR2 FQNEAQ (reference sequence). This CDR3 has 12 amino acids. V shed 3 bases, J shed 6 bases, and the junction held 1 base outside the gene matches. Here the CDR3 reads CASSFTGDGYTF. The CDR3 DNA follows: TGTGCCAGCAGCTTCACAGGGGATGGCTACACCTTC.

The chain carries TRBV3-1 (or the pseudogene TRBV3-2) and TRBJ2-2; 7 bases agree with TRBD1. From germline, CDR1 is LGHDT and CDR2 YNNKEL (reference sequence). This CDR3 region has 16 residues. The V segment lost 6 bases and the J segment 1 base; nucleotides outside the gene matches: 8. The DNA for the CDR3 is TGTGCCAGCAGACCCGCCGGGACAGAGAACACCGGGGAGCTGTTTTTT. Encoded protein: CASRPAGTENTGELFF.

V and J are TRBV7-8 and TRBJ1-6; 10 bases match TRBD1. CDR1 and CDR2 (germline): SGHVS, FQNEAQ. V shed 0 bases, J shed 5 bases, and the junction held 7 bases outside the gene matches. This CDR3 is 18 amino acids long. CDR3 nucleotides: TGTGCCAGCAGCTTAGCGGTGGGACAGGGGTTTAATAATTCACCCCTCCACTTT. This translates into CASSLAVGQGFNNSPLHF.